Reported below is one T cell receptor beta chain. Its antigen is as yet unknown. The data were produced by immunoSEQ multiplex PCR, yet TCRdb's version contains in-frame clones alone and is incomplete. Of roughly 56,000 clones in the sample, 86% were seen once. Germline V gene lookup returns CDR1 SGHRS and CDR2 YFSETQ. Trimming removed 1 base at V and 4 bases at J, with 12 bases between. The CDR3 is made up of 15 amino acids. The data stem from a study of OX40 agonist ivuxolimab in advanced cancers. Study background: Hepatocellular carcinoma, melanoma, renal cell or head and neck cancer was diagnosed in the dose-escalation patients. Broader study findings: Low normalized T-cell clonal expansion was also seen in some nonresponders. More expanded clones were found, on average, in CD8+ than in CD4+ T cells.

Sample: CD4+ or CD8+ T cells sorted from blood, taken in a trial of the OX40 agonist ivuxolimab. This TCR came from an adult with an advanced solid tumor such as melanoma, head and neck, liver or kidney cancer. The chain employs TRBV5-1 and TRBJ1-3; D not certain. The CDR3 nucleotides are TGCGCCAGCAGCTTGACCCCCGGGCCGGGAAACACCATATATTTT. This codes for CASSLTPGPGNTIYF.